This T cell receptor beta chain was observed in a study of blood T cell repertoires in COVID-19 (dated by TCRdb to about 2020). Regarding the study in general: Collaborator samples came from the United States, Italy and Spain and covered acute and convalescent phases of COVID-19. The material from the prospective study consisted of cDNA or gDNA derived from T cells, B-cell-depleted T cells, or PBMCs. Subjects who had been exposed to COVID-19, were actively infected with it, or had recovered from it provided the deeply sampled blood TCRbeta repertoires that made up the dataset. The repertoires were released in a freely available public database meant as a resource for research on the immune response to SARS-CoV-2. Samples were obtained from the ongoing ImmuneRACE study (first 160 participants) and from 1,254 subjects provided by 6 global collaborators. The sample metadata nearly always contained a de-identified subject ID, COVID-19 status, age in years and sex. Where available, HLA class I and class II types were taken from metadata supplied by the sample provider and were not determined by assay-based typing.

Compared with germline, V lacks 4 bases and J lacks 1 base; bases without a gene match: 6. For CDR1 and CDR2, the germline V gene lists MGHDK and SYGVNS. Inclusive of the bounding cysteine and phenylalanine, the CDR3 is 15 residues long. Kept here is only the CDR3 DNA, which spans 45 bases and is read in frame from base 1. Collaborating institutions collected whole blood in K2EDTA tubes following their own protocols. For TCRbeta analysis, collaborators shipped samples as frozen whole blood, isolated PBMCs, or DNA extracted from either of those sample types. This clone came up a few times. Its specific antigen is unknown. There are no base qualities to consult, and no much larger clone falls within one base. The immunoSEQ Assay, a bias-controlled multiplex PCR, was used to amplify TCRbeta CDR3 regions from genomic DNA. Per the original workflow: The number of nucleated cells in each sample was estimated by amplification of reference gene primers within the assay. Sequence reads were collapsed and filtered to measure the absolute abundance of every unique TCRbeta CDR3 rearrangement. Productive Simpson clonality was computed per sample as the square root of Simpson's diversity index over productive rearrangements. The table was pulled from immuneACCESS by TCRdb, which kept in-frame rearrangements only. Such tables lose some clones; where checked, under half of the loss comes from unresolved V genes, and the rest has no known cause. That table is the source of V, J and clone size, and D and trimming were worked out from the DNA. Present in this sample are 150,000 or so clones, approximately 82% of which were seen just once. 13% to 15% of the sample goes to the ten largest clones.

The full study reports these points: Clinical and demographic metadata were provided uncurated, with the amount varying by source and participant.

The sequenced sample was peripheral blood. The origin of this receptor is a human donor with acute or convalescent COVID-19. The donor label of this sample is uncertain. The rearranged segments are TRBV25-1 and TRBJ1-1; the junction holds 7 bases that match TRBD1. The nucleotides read TGTGCCAGCAGTGGGGGGACAGTTGGGAACACTGAAGCTTTCTTT. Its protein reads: CASSGGTVGNTEAFF.